These T cell receptor beta chains were read from a single sample in a study of control samples from healthy donors and cancer patients. The table came from immunoSEQ multiplex PCR; TCRdb's copy has only in-frame clones and leaves some out. The repertoire holds 170,000 or so clones, with over 80% as singletons. The sample was blood. The receptors originated from a man younger than 35 in good health. CDR3s include the opening cysteine and the closing phenylalanine or tryptophan. A D gene is named only where the DNA matches it firmly. Rows give clone size only sometimes, using once, few, many, or a class for an expanded clone.

cdr3_aa: CASSRDSNQPQHF
cdr3_nt: TGTGCCAGCAGCCGGGACAGCAATCAGCCCCAGCATTTT
j_call: TRBJ1-5
v_call: TRBV3-1/TRBV3-2
d_call: -
clone_size: once

cdr3_aa: CASSLARQPGPQHF
cdr3_nt: TGTGCCAGCAGCTTAGCCCGACAACCCGGCCCCCAGCATTTT
j_call: TRBJ1-5
v_call: TRBV7-8
d_call: -
clone_size: once

cdr3_aa: CASSEFPTTSGVTDTQYF
cdr3_nt: TGTGCCAGCAGTGAGTTTCCTACGACTAGCGGGGTCACAGATACGCAGTATTTT
j_call: TRBJ2-3
v_call: TRBV6-1
d_call: TRBD2
clone_size: -

cdr3_aa: CAWRDRADSPLHF
cdr3_nt: TGTGCCTGGAGGGATCGGGCAGATTCACCCCTCCACTTT
j_call: TRBJ1-6
v_call: TRBV30
d_call: -
clone_size: -

cdr3_aa: CASSLPGLGEQFF
cdr3_nt: TGTGCCAGCAGCCTCCCGGGACTAGGTGAGCAGTTCTTC
j_call: TRBJ2-1
v_call: TRBV14
d_call: TRBD2
clone_size: -

cdr3_aa: CSVEPHGSQETQYF
cdr3_nt: TGCAGCGTTGAACCTCACGGTTCCCAAGAGACCCAGTACTTC
j_call: TRBJ2-5
v_call: TRBV29-1
d_call: -
clone_size: -

cdr3_aa: CATSDFGQPQHF
cdr3_nt: TGTGCCACCAGTGATTTCGGTCAGCCCCAGCATTTT
j_call: TRBJ1-5
v_call: TRBV24-1
d_call: -
clone_size: -

cdr3_aa: CASSPGTGDLEAFF
cdr3_nt: TGCGCCAGCAGCCCCGGGACAGGGGATCTTGAAGCTTTCTTT
j_call: TRBJ1-1
v_call: TRBV5-1
d_call: TRBD1
clone_size: once

cdr3_aa: CASSFGDQPQHF
cdr3_nt: TGTGCCAGCAGTTTTGGGGACCAGCCCCAGCATTTT
j_call: TRBJ1-5
v_call: TRBV27
d_call: -
clone_size: many

cdr3_aa: CASSPRRLTGSGNTIYF
cdr3_nt: TGTGCCAGCAGCCCCAGAAGATTGACAGGTTCCGGAAACACCATATATTTT
j_call: TRBJ1-3
v_call: TRBV9
d_call: -
clone_size: -

cdr3_aa: CASSQAQGRTQYF
cdr3_nt: TGTGCCAGCAGCCAAGCACAGGGGAGGACCCAGTACTTC
j_call: TRBJ2-5
v_call: TRBV14
d_call: TRBD1
clone_size: few

cdr3_aa: CASSLATDTQYF
cdr3_nt: TGTGCCAGCAGTTTAGCGACAGATACGCAGTATTTT
j_call: TRBJ2-3
v_call: TRBV12-3/TRBV12-4
d_call: -
clone_size: -

cdr3_aa: CASSYSRGGGEKLFF
cdr3_nt: TGTGCCAGCAGTTACTCGCGGGGAGGAGGCGAAAAACTGTTTTTT
j_call: TRBJ1-4
v_call: TRBV6-5
d_call: -
clone_size: -

cdr3_aa: CSVVGTGGYTF
cdr3_nt: TGCAGCGTTGTAGGGACGGGTGGCTACACCTTC
j_call: TRBJ1-2
v_call: TRBV29-1
d_call: -
clone_size: -

cdr3_aa: CASSVGGGRGNSPLHF
cdr3_nt: TGTGCCAGCAGCGTAGGAGGGGGACGGGGGAATTCACCCCTCCACTTT
j_call: TRBJ1-6
v_call: TRBV9
d_call: -
clone_size: -

cdr3_aa: CASRPPPLRDQETQYF
cdr3_nt: TGTGCCAGCAGACCCCCCCCTCTGCGGGACCAAGAGACCCAGTACTTC
j_call: TRBJ2-5
v_call: TRBV6-6
d_call: -
clone_size: -

cdr3_aa: CASGGRPTQYF
cdr3_nt: TGTGCCAGCGGGGGCCGTCCCACGCAGTATTTT
j_call: TRBJ2-3
v_call: TRBV12-3/TRBV12-4
d_call: -
clone_size: -

cdr3_aa: CARQLTGPGPLNQPQHF
cdr3_nt: TGTGCTCGCCAATTAACAGGTCCTGGTCCCTTGAATCAGCCCCAGCATTTT
j_call: TRBJ1-5
v_call: TRBV19
d_call: -
clone_size: -

cdr3_aa: CASRLAANTGELFF
cdr3_nt: TGTGCTAGTAGGCTAGCGGCGAACACCGGGGAGCTGTTTTTT
j_call: TRBJ2-2
v_call: TRBV12-5
d_call: TRBD2
clone_size: -

cdr3_aa: CATSVGPDTQYF
cdr3_nt: TGTGCCACCAGTGTGGGGCCAGATACGCAGTATTTT
j_call: TRBJ2-3
v_call: TRBV24-1
d_call: -
clone_size: once

cdr3_aa: CASSLGAGGETDTQYF
cdr3_nt: TGTGCCAGCAGTTTAGGAGCAGGGGGTGAGACAGATACGCAGTATTTT
j_call: TRBJ2-3
v_call: TRBV25-1
d_call: TRBD1
clone_size: -

cdr3_aa: CASSLSTGGQPQHF
cdr3_nt: TGCGCCAGCAGCTTGAGTACAGGGGGACAGCCCCAGCATTTT
j_call: TRBJ1-5
v_call: TRBV5-1
d_call: TRBD1
clone_size: -

cdr3_aa: CASSLRGQYGYTF
cdr3_nt: TGTGCCAGCAGTTTAAGGGGGCAGTATGGCTACACCTTC
j_call: TRBJ1-2
v_call: TRBV12-3/TRBV12-4
d_call: TRBD1
clone_size: once

cdr3_aa: CASSKGQPYEQYF
cdr3_nt: TGTGCCAGCAGCAAAGGACAGCCGTACGAGCAGTACTTC
j_call: TRBJ2-7
v_call: TRBV5-8
d_call: -
clone_size: -

cdr3_aa: CATSDTFGSGYTF
cdr3_nt: TGTGCCACCAGCGATACTTTTGGTTCTGGCTACACCTTC
j_call: TRBJ1-2
v_call: TRBV15
d_call: -
clone_size: once

cdr3_aa: CATTPGTGAYEQYF
cdr3_nt: TGTGCCACAACACCCGGGACAGGGGCCTACGAGCAGTACTTC
j_call: TRBJ2-7
v_call: TRBV19
d_call: TRBD1
clone_size: once

cdr3_aa: CASSQGGYEQYF
cdr3_nt: TGTGCCAGCAGCCAGGGGGGCTACGAGCAGTACTTC
j_call: TRBJ2-7
v_call: TRBV3-1/TRBV3-2
d_call: -
clone_size: -

cdr3_aa: CASSQVSGGARNEQFF
cdr3_nt: TGTGCCAGCAGCCAAGTTAGCGGGGGGGCTCGGAATGAGCAGTTCTTC
j_call: TRBJ2-1
v_call: TRBV3-1/TRBV3-2
d_call: TRBD2
clone_size: -

cdr3_aa: CASSVRQGAYEQYF
cdr3_nt: TGTGCCAGCAGCGTGAGACAGGGGGCCTACGAGCAGTACTTC
j_call: TRBJ2-7
v_call: TRBV9
d_call: TRBD1
clone_size: -

cdr3_aa: CASGRRGRDTQYF
cdr3_nt: TGTGCCAGCGGGAGGAGGGGACGGGATACGCAGTATTTT
j_call: TRBJ2-3
v_call: TRBV6-5
d_call: -
clone_size: -

cdr3_aa: CASSFTGGTEAFF
cdr3_nt: TGTGCCAGCAGCTTTACAGGGGGGACTGAAGCTTTCTTT
j_call: TRBJ1-1
v_call: TRBV7-3
d_call: TRBD1
clone_size: -

cdr3_aa: CASTPSSLLIQYF
cdr3_nt: TGTGCCAGCACTCCGTCTAGCCTCCTCATTCAGTACTTC
j_call: TRBJ2-4
v_call: TRBV12-3/TRBV12-4
d_call: -
clone_size: -

cdr3_aa: CASTSQGGFGLGTDTQYF
cdr3_nt: TGTGCCAGCACCTCCCAAGGGGGGTTTGGACTGGGCACAGATACGCAGTATTTT
j_call: TRBJ2-3
v_call: TRBV4-2
d_call: -
clone_size: -

cdr3_aa: CASSQNTDTQYF
cdr3_nt: TGTGCCAGCAGCCAGAACACAGATACGCAGTATTTT
j_call: TRBJ2-3
v_call: TRBV7-2
d_call: -
clone_size: -

cdr3_aa: CASSKGTGGTYGYTF
cdr3_nt: TGTGCCAGTAGTAAAGGGACAGGGGGCACCTATGGCTACACCTTC
j_call: TRBJ1-2
v_call: TRBV19
d_call: TRBD1
clone_size: -

cdr3_aa: CASSITGQARYGYTF
cdr3_nt: TGTGCCAGTAGTATTACCGGACAGGCACGCTATGGCTACACCTTC
j_call: TRBJ1-2
v_call: TRBV19
d_call: TRBD1
clone_size: -

cdr3_aa: CASSTYTGELFF
cdr3_nt: TGTGCCAGCAGCACCTACACCGGGGAGCTGTTTTTT
j_call: TRBJ2-2
v_call: TRBV7-2
d_call: -
clone_size: -

cdr3_aa: CATSENSGGAVEQFF
cdr3_nt: TGTGCCACCAGTGAGAATAGCGGGGGGGCTGTTGAGCAGTTCTTC
j_call: TRBJ2-1
v_call: TRBV24-1
d_call: TRBD2
clone_size: -

cdr3_aa: CASSQDRLGQGTDEQFF
cdr3_nt: TGTGCCAGCAGCCAAGATCGGTTGGGACAGGGAACAGATGAGCAGTTCTTC
j_call: TRBJ2-1
v_call: TRBV3-1/TRBV3-2
d_call: TRBD1
clone_size: -

cdr3_aa: CATSDLRYRHTQYF
cdr3_nt: TGTGCCACCAGTGATTTAAGGTACCGACATACGCAGTATTTT
j_call: TRBJ2-3
v_call: TRBV24-1
d_call: -
clone_size: -

cdr3_aa: CASSLDRDQPQHF
cdr3_nt: TGTGCCAGCTCACTTGACAGGGACCAGCCCCAGCATTTT
j_call: TRBJ1-5
v_call: TRBV18
d_call: TRBD1
clone_size: -

cdr3_aa: CASSKDRNTEAFF
cdr3_nt: TGTGCCAGCAGCAAGGACAGGAACACTGAAGCTTTCTTT
j_call: TRBJ1-1
v_call: TRBV7-3
d_call: -
clone_size: -

cdr3_aa: CASSLFQGLNSPLHF
cdr3_nt: TGCGCCAGCAGCTTGTTTCAGGGCCTTAATTCACCCCTCCACTTT
j_call: TRBJ1-6
v_call: TRBV5-1
d_call: -
clone_size: -

cdr3_aa: CASSSGQGEKLFF
cdr3_nt: TGTGCCAGCAGCTCGGGACAGGGGGAAAAACTGTTTTTT
j_call: TRBJ1-4
v_call: TRBV7-3
d_call: TRBD1
clone_size: once

cdr3_aa: CASSYRQTNTEAFF
cdr3_nt: TGTGCCAGCAGCTACCGACAGACGAACACTGAAGCTTTCTTT
j_call: TRBJ1-1
v_call: TRBV6-5
d_call: -
clone_size: -

cdr3_aa: CASSQEVAAAPVGTGELFF
cdr3_nt: TGCGCCAGCAGCCAAGAGGTAGCGGCGGCTCCAGTGGGCACCGGGGAGCTGTTTTTT
j_call: TRBJ2-2
v_call: TRBV4-1
d_call: -
clone_size: -

cdr3_aa: CASSQKELQPQHF
cdr3_nt: TGTGCCAGCAGCCAGAAAGAGCTTCAGCCCCAGCATTTT
j_call: TRBJ1-5
v_call: TRBV3-1/TRBV3-2
d_call: -
clone_size: -

cdr3_aa: CASSLTGGEAFF
cdr3_nt: TGTGCCAGCAGCCTCACGGGAGGGGAAGCTTTCTTT
j_call: TRBJ1-1
v_call: TRBV6-2/TRBV6-3
d_call: -
clone_size: -

cdr3_aa: CASSFTENQPQHF
cdr3_nt: TGTGCCAGCAGCTTCACGGAGAATCAGCCCCAGCATTTT
j_call: TRBJ1-5
v_call: TRBV7-2
d_call: -
clone_size: once